The T cell receptor (beta chain) described here comes from a study of T-cell memory formation after mild COVID-19 (dated by TCRdb to 2020 to 2023). For context, the study as a whole: TCR sequence clusters from the two donors were largely donor specific. Two young, previously healthy adult volunteers, one female and one male, were included in the cohort. In two donors, T-cell clones that expanded and contracted after mild COVID-19 were followed by sequencing TCRalpha and TCRbeta repertoires longitudinally. Study-level results and caveats: Some responding clones were detected in pre-infection memory, which suggested that pre-existing cross-reactive memory T cells had joined the SARS-CoV-2 response. Clones that contracted from day 15 to 85 showed balanced CD4/CD8 phenotypes, whereas a second wave of clones that expanded from day 15 to 37 leaned towards CD4+. The study included only a couple of mild cases, and larger cohorts that include severe cases with pre-infection samples were judged to be necessary. Whether the second-wave clones peaking on day 37 were SARS-CoV-2 specific was not confirmed. Contracting CD4+ clones were located mainly in the CM and EM memory subsets, whereas CD8+ clones were found to be enriched in EMRA.

On this clonotype itself: The antigen this receptor binds is unknown. No per-base quality is available; no much larger clone lies one base away.

CDR1 and CDR2, looked up from the germline V gene, are SNHLY and FYNNEI. The CDR3 starts with the cysteine, ends with the phenylalanine, and has 19 residues. CDR3 DNA is the only sequence kept; it has 57 bases, read in frame from the first base. For this chain, trimming is 5 bases at the V end and 4 bases at the J end, and the number of junction bases without a gene match is 21. Ficoll-Paque density gradient centrifugation was used to isolate PBMCs. TCRdb shows the sequencer as Illumina NovaSeq 6000. cDNA libraries for TCRalpha and TCRbeta were prepared by 5'RACE using constant-segment primers, with sample barcodes and unique molecular identifiers added. RNA was extracted from every sample with Trizol reagent. Library amplification was performed in two PCR steps, and a second sample barcode and Illumina TruSeq adapters were introduced in the second step. Sequencing of the libraries was done on an Illumina NovaSeq, producing 2 x 150 bp paired-end reads. Per the source publication's procedure: Demultiplexing of reads and collapsing into UMI-guided consensus sequences were performed with migec v1.2.7. Using mixcr v2.1.11, the UMI consensuses were aligned to TRA and TRB V and J templates and assembled into clonotypes. A clonotype was counted as expanded or contracted only if both edgeR and NoisET called the change significant, with noise models trained on biological replicates. For edgeR calls, the cutoffs were a false discovery rate-adjusted p below 0.01 and a log2 fold-change threshold of 1. As an exploratory analysis of dynamics, PCA with hierarchical clustering was applied to max-normalized trajectories of the 1000 most abundant clonotypes. The CD4 or CD8 phenotype of responding clones was assigned using the separately sequenced CD4+ and CD8+ repertoires. TCRdb itself trimmed the public reads at Q25 with fastp, ran MiXCR and retained productive beta chains. Duplicate CDR3 protein sequences are folded into a single record with the most common DNA and genes. V and J calls and clone size were set by TCRdb, not the authors. In this sample the table shows hundreds of thousands of distinct CDR3 sequences, roughly a quarter of which occur a single time. Jointly, the top ten make up 8.5% to 9% of the sample.

The sample comprised PBMCs or a T cell subset sorted from them (not recorded which). The rearranged segments are TRBV2 and TRBJ2-3; TRBD2 fits 7 bases in the junction. This TCR came from an adult woman who had mild COVID-19 (a few samples of this study predate the infection). The sample titles of this study are shuffled in the database, so cell type and time point are left out; the donor was told from shared clones. The bases are TGTGCCAGCAGTTCGCCTGGACTTGGCCCTCCGGGAGGTCCAGATACGCAGTATTTT. The translation is CASSSPGLGPPGGPDTQYF.